This T cell receptor beta chain was sequenced during a study of control samples from healthy donors and cancer patients (dated by TCRdb to about 2020). The trim is 6 bases for V and 1 base for J, with a gap of 9 bases between the germline ends. Including cysteine and phenylalanine, the CDR3 has 13 amino acids. Just the 39-base CDR3 DNA is kept, in frame starting at base 1. Library construction relied on the immunoSEQ multiplex PCR assay. In its TCRdb copy, this immuneACCESS table keeps in-frame sequences only and misses some clones. Where compared with another copy, unresolved V genes explain less than half of these, and the others have no known cause. Present in this sample are under 450,000 clones, 80% to 95% of which were seen just once. The ten largest clones capture around 6.8% of the sample. For this clone: It lacks a known antigen. Base-call qualities are not available, and no considerably larger clone is one nucleotide away.

This clonotype was sampled from a man aged 40-49 years with head and neck cancer. Recombination connected TRBV12-3 or TRBV12-4 to TRBJ2-5; no D gene can be assigned with confidence. The sequencing input was PBMCs. In nucleotides, the sequence is TGTGCCAGCAGCATGCAATTCCAAGAGACCCAGTACTTC. Its translation is CASSMQFQETQYF.